These T cell receptor beta chains were read from a single sample in a study of graft-versus-host responses after intestinal transplantation. TCRdb's copy holds only in-frame clones and misses some; the assay was immunoSEQ multiplex PCR. The profile shows about 94,000 clones, 90% to 95% of them singletons. These receptors are not linked to any known antigen. Sequencing used unstimulated CD8+ T cells sorted from spleen or lymph node cells, obtained before intestinal transplant. Source of these receptors: a human donor who received an intestinal transplant. The CDR3 runs from the conserved cysteine through the conserved F or W. The D gene is left open where the match is weak. Clone size is stated in some rows and not others, as once, few, many or a class when expanded.

v_gene: TRBV19; j_gene: TRBJ2-1; abundance: once; d_gene: TRBD2; CDR3nt: TGTGCCAGTAGTGTTAGCGGGACTTCCTACAATGAGCAGTTCTTC; CDR3aa: CASSVSGTSYNEQFF
v_gene: TRBV5-1; j_gene: TRBJ2-7; abundance: NA; d_gene: TRBD2; CDR3nt: TGCGCCAGCCGCATGGAGGCGGGAGGGCCCTACGAGCAGTACTTC; CDR3aa: CASRMEAGGPYEQYF
v_gene: TRBV6-5; j_gene: TRBJ2-7; abundance: NA; d_gene: TRBD1; CDR3nt: TGTGCCAGCAGTACGGGACAGGGACACAGTTACGAGCAGTACTTC; CDR3aa: CASSTGQGHSYEQYF
v_gene: TRBV4-1; j_gene: TRBJ2-2; abundance: NA; d_gene: TRBD2; CDR3nt: TGCGCCAGCAGCCAAGCAGCGGGGGGCAACACCGGGGAGCTGTTTTTT; CDR3aa: CASSQAAGGNTGELFF
v_gene: TRBV10-2; j_gene: TRBJ2-7; abundance: NA; d_gene: NA; CDR3nt: TGCGCCAGCAGTGAATCGTTCGGAAGCGGGCGCGAGCAGTACTTC; CDR3aa: CASSESFGSGREQYF
v_gene: TRBV27; j_gene: TRBJ2-7; abundance: NA; d_gene: TRBD1; CDR3nt: TGTGCCAGCAGGGACAGGGGCACGTCCTACGAGCAGTACTTC; CDR3aa: CASRDRGTSYEQYF
v_gene: TRBV9; j_gene: TRBJ2-1; abundance: NA; d_gene: NA; CDR3nt: TGTGCCAGCAGCCCCACCTACAATGAGCAGTTCTTC; CDR3aa: CASSPTYNEQFF
v_gene: TRBV13; j_gene: TRBJ2-3; abundance: NA; d_gene: NA; CDR3nt: TGTGCCAGCAGCTTTCTAGCCCCCACAGATACGCAGTATTTT; CDR3aa: CASSFLAPTDTQYF
v_gene: TRBV10-2; j_gene: TRBJ1-1; abundance: NA; d_gene: NA; CDR3nt: TGCGCCAGCAGTGGCAGACAGGAATGGGGGACTGAAGCTTTCTTT; CDR3aa: CASSGRQEWGTEAFF
v_gene: TRBV6-1; j_gene: TRBJ2-7; abundance: NA; d_gene: TRBD1; CDR3nt: TGTGCCAGCAGTGACCCCAGGACAGGCGTCTACGAGCAGTACTTC; CDR3aa: CASSDPRTGVYEQYF
v_gene: TRBV27; j_gene: TRBJ1-5; abundance: NA; d_gene: NA; CDR3nt: TGTGCCAGCAGTTCCGGGACACTTAGCAATCAGCCCCAGCATTTT; CDR3aa: CASSSGTLSNQPQHF
v_gene: TRBV5-4; j_gene: TRBJ1-1; abundance: NA; d_gene: NA; CDR3nt: TGTGCCAGCAGTCTGCGGGCGATGGACACTGAAGCTTTCTTT; CDR3aa: CASSLRAMDTEAFF
v_gene: TRBV4-2; j_gene: TRBJ1-1; abundance: NA; d_gene: NA; CDR3nt: TGTGCCAGCAGCCAAGATACGGGGGGGGACACTGAAGCTTTCTTT; CDR3aa: CASSQDTGGDTEAFF
v_gene: TRBV19; j_gene: TRBJ2-7; abundance: NA; d_gene: NA; CDR3nt: TGTGCCAGTAGTCCCCTAGCGCATTCCTACGAGCAGTACTTC; CDR3aa: CASSPLAHSYEQYF
v_gene: TRBV7-9; j_gene: TRBJ2-7; abundance: NA; d_gene: NA; CDR3nt: TGTGCCAGCAGCTTAGAGGGCGGGATGGGCGACGAGCAGTACTTC; CDR3aa: CASSLEGGMGDEQYF
v_gene: TRBV27; j_gene: TRBJ1-5; abundance: NA; d_gene: NA; CDR3nt: TGTGCCAGCATGGGTTCAGGGCAGCCCCAGCATTTT; CDR3aa: CASMGSGQPQHF
v_gene: TRBV29-1; j_gene: TRBJ2-7; abundance: once; d_gene: TRBD2; CDR3nt: TGCAGCGGGATTCTAGCGGGAGACTACGAGCAGTACTTC; CDR3aa: CSGILAGDYEQYF
v_gene: TRBV18; j_gene: TRBJ1-1; abundance: NA; d_gene: TRBD1; CDR3nt: TGTGCCAGCTCCCCAGGGGGGTACAGCGACCACACTGAAGCTTTCTTT; CDR3aa: CASSPGGYSDHTEAFF
v_gene: TRBV27; j_gene: TRBJ2-7; abundance: few; d_gene: TRBD1; CDR3nt: TGTGCCAGCAGTTTAGAAACCGGGACAGGCTTCTACGAGCAGTACTTC; CDR3aa: CASSLETGTGFYEQYF
v_gene: TRBV9; j_gene: TRBJ2-5; abundance: NA; d_gene: NA; CDR3nt: TGTGCCAGCAGCGTAGCTCCGTTAGACGGGGAGACCCAGTACTTC; CDR3aa: CASSVAPLDGETQYF
v_gene: TRBV6-5; j_gene: TRBJ1-2; abundance: once; d_gene: TRBD1; CDR3nt: TGTGCCAGCAGACCCAACAGGGGGGATGGCTACACCTTC; CDR3aa: CASRPNRGDGYTF
v_gene: TRBV9; j_gene: TRBJ2-7; abundance: NA; d_gene: TRBD1; CDR3nt: TGTGCCAGCAGCGCAGGACAGGGAACATACGAGCAGTACTTC; CDR3aa: CASSAGQGTYEQYF
v_gene: TRBV27; j_gene: TRBJ2-3; abundance: NA; d_gene: NA; CDR3nt: TGTGCCAGCACCGGAGATACGCAGTATTTT; CDR3aa: CASTGDTQYF
v_gene: TRBV5-5; j_gene: TRBJ2-7; abundance: NA; d_gene: NA; CDR3nt: TGTGCCAGCAGCTTATCTCCTGACAGTCGAGTCTACGAGCAGTACTTC; CDR3aa: CASSLSPDSRVYEQYF
v_gene: TRBV7-3; j_gene: TRBJ2-3; abundance: NA; d_gene: TRBD1; CDR3nt: TGTGCCAGCAGCTTAGGTAGGCGGGACAGGGATTTCACAGATACGCAGTATTTT; CDR3aa: CASSLGRRDRDFTDTQYF
v_gene: TRBV5-4; j_gene: TRBJ2-3; abundance: NA; d_gene: TRBD2; CDR3nt: TGTGCCAGCAGCCCACCTAGCGGGGGCACAGATACGCAGTATTTT; CDR3aa: CASSPPSGGTDTQYF
v_gene: TRBV7-9; j_gene: TRBJ2-7; abundance: few; d_gene: TRBD1; CDR3nt: TGTGCCAGCAGCCCAAGGACAGGGAGCGACGAGCAGTACTTC; CDR3aa: CASSPRTGSDEQYF
v_gene: TRBV4-1; j_gene: TRBJ2-1; abundance: NA; d_gene: NA; CDR3nt: TGCGCCAGCAGCCAAGATCTAGCGCCCGGGCGGAACAATGAGCAGTTCTTC; CDR3aa: CASSQDLAPGRNNEQFF
v_gene: TRBV4-1; j_gene: TRBJ2-7; abundance: NA; d_gene: TRBD1; CDR3nt: TGCGCCAGCAGCCAAGTGGACAGGGGCTCCTACGAGCAGTACTTC; CDR3aa: CASSQVDRGSYEQYF
v_gene: TRBV19; j_gene: TRBJ2-1; abundance: once; d_gene: TRBD2; CDR3nt: TGTGCCAGTAGTATTATGGCTAGCGGGAGCTACAATGAGCAGTTCTTC; CDR3aa: CASSIMASGSYNEQFF
v_gene: TRBV2; j_gene: TRBJ2-7; abundance: NA; d_gene: TRBD2; CDR3nt: TGTGCCAGCAGTGAAAGCCTAGCGGAGATCTACGAGCAGTACTTC; CDR3aa: CASSESLAEIYEQYF
v_gene: TRBV18; j_gene: TRBJ1-4; abundance: NA; d_gene: TRBD1; CDR3nt: TGTGCCAGCTCACCACCGGACAGGGGGCTTGGTGAAAAACTGTTTTTT; CDR3aa: CASSPPDRGLGEKLFF
v_gene: TRBV5-4; j_gene: TRBJ1-2; abundance: NA; d_gene: NA; CDR3nt: TGTGCCAGCAGCCTGGGCTCCGGGGTTGGCTACACCTTC; CDR3aa: CASSLGSGVGYTF
v_gene: TRBV27; j_gene: TRBJ2-5; abundance: NA; d_gene: TRBD1; CDR3nt: TGTGCCAGCAGTCCCTCCAACAGGGGGCCAGAGACCCAGTACTTC; CDR3aa: CASSPSNRGPETQYF
v_gene: TRBV7-9; j_gene: TRBJ1-1; abundance: NA; d_gene: NA; CDR3nt: TGTGCCAGCACTCCCCGGGAGAATGAAGCTTTCTTT; CDR3aa: CASTPRENEAFF
v_gene: TRBV25-1; j_gene: TRBJ2-1; abundance: NA; d_gene: TRBD1; CDR3nt: TGTGCCAGCAGTGGGACAGGAGCCTACAATGAGCAGTTCTTC; CDR3aa: CASSGTGAYNEQFF
v_gene: TRBV7-9; j_gene: TRBJ2-2; abundance: NA; d_gene: NA; CDR3nt: TGTGCCAGCAGCTTAGAGCCTGGGGAGCTGTTTTTT; CDR3aa: CASSLEPGELFF
v_gene: TRBV18; j_gene: TRBJ1-1; abundance: NA; d_gene: NA; CDR3nt: TGTGCCAGCTCACCATCGACAGGTACATACACTGAAGCTTTCTTT; CDR3aa: CASSPSTGTYTEAFF
v_gene: TRBV4-3; j_gene: TRBJ2-7; abundance: NA; d_gene: TRBD2; CDR3nt: TGCGCCAGCAGCCAGGGACTAGCGGGGGTCGAGCAGTACTTC; CDR3aa: CASSQGLAGVEQYF